The 11 T cell receptor beta chains presented below share a single source sample, sequenced in a study of early T cells in non-severe SARS-CoV-2 infection. Each CDR3 protein is one row after TCRdb ran MiXCR on the 5' RACE reads. In the table there are about 52,000 distinct CDR3 sequences, about 10% of which are singletons. Sequenced material: whole blood. These receptors all come from an adult who was a healthcare worker with PCR-confirmed SARS-CoV-2 infection or an uninfected control (not recorded which).

This chain uses TRBV5-6 with TRBJ2-1; D is unclear. V was shortened by 2 bases and J by 6 bases, with 12 bases between the two germline ends. Germline loops: CDR1 SGHDT, CDR2 YYEEEE. CDR3 length: 14 amino acids. CDR3 nucleotides: TGTGCCAGCAGCTTTTCTGGGCCAGGCAATGAGCAGTTCTTC. Its translation is CASSFSGPGNEQFF.

This clonotype was picked up many times. The chain carries TRBV4-1 and TRBJ2-3, with D possibly matching TRBD1 (6 bases). This CDR3 region has 17 residues. The germline CDR1 and CDR2 sequences are MGHRA and YSYEKL. The V and J ends lost 4 bases and 7 bases respectively, with 24 bases between them. The CDR3 sequence is CASSLQPTGRTQHTQYF. CDR3 bases: TGCGCCAGCAGCCTTCAGCCTACAGGGAGAACCCAGCATACGCAGTATTTT.

This clonotype was counted ten times or more. The chain joins TRBV4-1 to TRBJ1-1; tentative D call: TRBD1 (5 bases). Per germline, CDR1 MGHRA and CDR2 YSYEKL. This CDR3 spans 16 amino acids. V dropped 5 bases and J dropped 2 bases, with 18 bases sitting between them. CDR3 region: CASSAQGGGVNTEAFF. The CDR3 nucleotides are TGCGCCAGCAGCGCCCAGGGAGGCGGCGTCAACACTGAAGCTTTCTTT.

The genes are TRBV20-1 and TRBJ2-7; D might be TRBD2 (6 bases). The V and J ends lost 5 bases and 3 bases respectively, with 14 bases between them. CDR3 length: 13 residues. CDR1 and CDR2 from the germline V gene are DFQATT and SNEGSKA (reference sequence). The CDR3, as DNA: TGCAGTGCTTATAGGGGAGGCAACTACGAGCAGTACTTC. Amino acid sequence: CSAYRGGNYEQYF.

This clonotype was observed many times. The CDR3 here is CASSPPPIQRVEQYF. In DNA form, the CDR3 reads TGTGCCAGCAGCCCCCCCCCGATCCAGCGGGTCGAGCAGTACTTC. V and J are TRBV28 and TRBJ2-7, with D perhaps TRBD2 (6 bases). Germline CDR1 reads MDHEN; CDR2 reads SYDVKM. V gave up 6 bases and J gave up 6 bases, with 21 bases separating them. The CDR3 runs 15 residues.

V usage is TRBV10-1 and J usage is TRBJ2-1; 9 bases map to TRBD2. The V and J ends lost 10 bases and 7 bases, in that order; junction bases with no gene match: 17. CDR3 size: 16 residues. Germline V CDR1 and CDR2: WNHNN, SYGVQD (reference sequence). The DNA for the CDR3 is TGCGCCAAGGCCCCGGAAGGACTAGCGAATTTGAATGAGCAGTTCTTC. It specifies CAKAPEGLANLNEQFF.

The chain recombines TRBV4-3 with TRBJ1-5; possible D gene TRBD1, 5 bases. Trimming removed 2 bases at V and 5 bases at J, with 7 bases between. This CDR3 region has 13 residues. Germline values: CDR1 LGHNA, CDR2 YSLEER. CDR3 sequence (DNA): TGCGCCAGCAGCCAAAGGGGCGATCAGCCCCAGCATTTT. The encoded protein is CASSQRGDQPQHF.

There are a few counts of this clonotype. The J gene is TRBJ1-2, the V gene TRBV29-1; D uncertain. Per germline, CDR1 SQVTM and CDR2 ANQGSEA. CDR3 length: 13 residues. V lost 3 bases to trimming and J lost 4 bases, with 12 bases between them. The CDR3 sequence is CSVEGGNPYGYTF. Here the CDR3 DNA reads TGCAGCGTTGAGGGAGGGAATCCCTATGGCTACACCTTC.

The chain links TRBV12-3 or TRBV12-4 to TRBJ1-1; D gene ambiguous. This CDR3 contains 13 residues. Deletions cut 5 bases from V and 2 bases from J, with 9 bases between. The CDR3 DNA reads TGTGCCAGCAGTCCGGGGATAAACACTGAAGCTTTCTTT. It codes for CASSPGINTEAFF.

Many counts were recorded for this clonotype. One end of the junction is discordant with germline, which a read error may explain. This chain links TRBV3-1 with TRBJ2-1; a weak D match, TRBD2 (5 bases). The CDR3 runs 14 residues. Germline-derived CDR1 and CDR2 are LGHDT and YNNKEL (reference sequence). The CDR3 region has the DNA TGTGCCAGCAGCCCGGAGGTGGCCGCCACTGGACGACTCTTC. It specifies CASSPEVAATGRLF.

This chain links TRBV12-3 or TRBV12-4 with TRBJ2-7; 7 bases match TRBD1. This CDR3 has 13 residues. CDR3 sequence reads: CVSSTGSAYEQYF. The CDR3 DNA sequence: TGTGTCAGTTCGACAGGGAGTGCCTACGAGCAGTACTTC.